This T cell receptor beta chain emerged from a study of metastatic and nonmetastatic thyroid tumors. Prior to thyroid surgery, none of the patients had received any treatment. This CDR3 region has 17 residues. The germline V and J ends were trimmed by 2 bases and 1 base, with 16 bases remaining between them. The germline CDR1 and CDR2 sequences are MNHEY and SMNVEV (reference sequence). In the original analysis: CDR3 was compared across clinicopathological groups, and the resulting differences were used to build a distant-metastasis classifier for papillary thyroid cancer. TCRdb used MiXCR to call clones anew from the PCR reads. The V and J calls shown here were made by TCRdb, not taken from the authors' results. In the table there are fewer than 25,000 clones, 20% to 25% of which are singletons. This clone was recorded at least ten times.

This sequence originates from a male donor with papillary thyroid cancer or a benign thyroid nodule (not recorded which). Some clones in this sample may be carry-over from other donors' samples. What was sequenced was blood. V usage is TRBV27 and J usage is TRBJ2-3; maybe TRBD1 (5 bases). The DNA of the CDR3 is TGTGCCAGCAGTTTAAGGGCCAGGGTGTTCGGCACAGATACGCAGTATTTT. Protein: CASSLRARVFGTDTQYF.